This T cell receptor (beta chain) derives from a study of PD-1 blockade in mismatch repair-deficient tumors. Measured with immunoSEQ multiplex PCR; TCRdb has only the in-frame clones, and not every one. This sample carries about 34,000 clones, more than 70% of them seen once, and the ten largest clones take 3% to 4%. This clone was detected once. This CDR3 spans 17 amino acids. Germline CDR1 MDHEN, CDR2 SYDVKM. The V gene end was trimmed by 5 bases and the J gene end by 2 bases; junction bases not matched to a gene: 12. Mismatch repair deficiency was confirmed in all patients, by PCR or immunohistochemistry. TCR sequencing covered a few patients who responded to pembrolizumab.

The sequence derives from an adult with mismatch repair-deficient cancer. The chain combines TRBV28 with TRBJ2-3; 8 positions agree with TRBD2. The source was PBMCs, collected approximately 6 weeks after starting pembrolizumab. The chain's CDR3 is CASSPPYERENTDTQYF. CDR3 bases: TGTGCCAGCAGTCCTCCCTATGAGCGGGAGAACACAGATACGCAGTATTTT.